This T cell receptor (beta chain) was retrieved from a study of blood T cell repertoires in COVID-19. Across the whole study: Acute-phase and convalescent COVID-19 samples originated in the United States, Italy and Spain.

Per the germline V gene, CDR1 is MNHEY and CDR2 is SMNVEV (reference sequence). Trimming removed 1 base from V and 1 base from J; junction bases left unmatched: 5. This CDR3 has 16 residues. This clone was recorded a few times. Produced via immunoSEQ multiplex PCR; TCRdb's table is partial and in-frame only. Of about 260,000 clones detected, about 80% appear once; the ten largest clones hold approximately 10%. This receptor was identified in a woman aged 45-60 years who had recovered from COVID-19. The sequencing sample was made of peripheral blood. The chain has TRBV27 and TRBJ2-5; 8 bases are shared with TRBD2. CDR3 in DNA: TGTGCCAGCAGTTTATTAGGTAGCGGGGTCCAAGAGACCCAGTACTTC. Its translation: CASSLLGSGVQETQYF.